This TCR beta chain was sequenced during a study of vaccination and CD4 T cells after COVID-19. Overall study context: A CEFX pool, an HIV-1 Nef pool, or no peptide went to control cultures.

This CDR3 has 12 amino acids. The V end lost 2 bases, the J end lost 4 bases, and 6 bases lay between the germline ends. CDR1 MGHDK and CDR2 SYGVNS come from the germline V gene. With respect to this clonotype: The antigen is unknown.

Oncomine TCR Beta short-read sequencing was applied to DNA from cultured CD4+ T cells. MiXCR was run by TCRdb on the PCR reads, yielding one entry per CDR3 protein. The sample has some 7,000 distinct CDR3 sequences, 51% seen once. Treatment: approximately nine-day PBMC culture with coronavirus spike peptide pools or control peptides (ViraFEST assay). The unexposed donor's CD4+ T cells were collected before the COVID-19 pandemic (2011-2018). Material: CD4+ T cells from blood, cultured in vitro. The origin of this receptor is a human donor in good health. The V call is TRBV25-1, the J call TRBJ2-7; TRBD1 is a possible D gene (5 bases). The CDR3 loop reads CASSEQGYEQYF. CDR3 nucleotides: TGTGCCAGCAGTGAACAGGGATACGAGCAGTACTTC.